Below, 20 T cell receptor beta chains from the same sample are listed, as sequenced in a study of blood T cell repertoires in COVID-19. TCRdb keeps only in-frame clones here, not all; method: immunoSEQ multiplex PCR. The sample lists around 160,000 clones; about 87% were seen once. Sequenced: peripheral blood. These receptors originate from a man of 80 years or more with acute or convalescent COVID-19.

The gene calls are TRBV5-1 and TRBJ1-4; no clear D. The CDR3 sequence is 15 residues long. V shed 2 bases and J shed 0 bases, with 8 bases lying between them. Germline-derived CDR1 and CDR2 are SGHRS and YFSETQ. CDR3 sequence: CASSFWEPTNEKLFF. Here the CDR3 DNA reads TGCGCCAGCAGCTTTTGGGAGCCAACTAATGAAAAACTGTTTTTT.

The chain uses TRBV27 and TRBJ2-2, with a weak D call TRBD2 (5 bases). CDR1 is MNHEY, CDR2 SMNVEV, per germline (reference sequence). The V end was cut by 3 bases, the J end by 5 bases, with 16 bases between. The CDR3 sequence is 16 residues long. The CDR3 spells CASSFYEDLRTGELFF. The CDR3 DNA reads TGTGCCAGCAGTTTTTACGAGGACTTACGAACCGGGGAGCTGTTTTTT.

The rearrangement joins TRBV7-9 to TRBJ2-5, with 7 bases identical to TRBD1. Germline trimming cut 2 bases from V and 1 base from J; bases unmatched to any gene: 1. Germline V gene sequence: CDR1 SEHNR, CDR2 FQNEAQ (reference sequence). The CDR3 has 14 residues. The CDR3 reads CASSLSGGQETQYF. The CDR3 DNA is TGTGCCAGCAGCTTATCAGGGGGCCAAGAGACCCAGTACTTC.

The V and J genes are TRBV20-1 and TRBJ2-7; a weak D match, TRBD2 (5 bases). Germline V gives CDR1 DFQATT, CDR2 SNEGSKA (reference sequence). The CDR3 has 14 residues. Deletions cut 3 bases from V and 2 bases from J, with 14 bases between. In nucleotides, the CDR3 is TGCAGTGCTAGTGCCCGCGGGCCGACCTACGAGCAGTACTTC. Translated, it gives CSASARGPTYEQYF.

This rearrangement joins TRBV28 to TRBJ2-5; TRBD2 aligns across 7 bases. The J segment lost 6 bases and the V segment lost 7 bases, leaving 11 bases of the junction unmatched. The length of the CDR3 is 14 residues. CDR1 and CDR2 (germline): MDHEN, SYDVKM. CDR3 amino acids: CASKPGEGRKTQYF. CDR3 nucleotides: TGTGCCAGCAAACCTGGGGAGGGCCGGAAGACCCAGTACTTC.

This chain uses TRBV2 with TRBJ2-7; 8 positions agree with TRBD1. The V gene end was trimmed by 5 bases and the J gene end by 3 bases; junction bases not matched to a gene: 9. The CDR3 runs to 15 residues. CDR1 and CDR2 (germline): SNHLY, FYNNEI. CDR3 nucleotides: TGTGCCAGCAGTCCCCCGACAGGGGCCATCTACGAGCAGTACTTC. The encoded protein is CASSPPTGAIYEQYF.

V gene TRBV7-9 combines with J gene TRBJ1-1; no clear D gene. V lost 5 bases, J lost 3 bases, and 10 bases lay in between. There are 13 residues in the CDR3. In germline, CDR1 is SEHNR, CDR2 FQNEAQ (reference sequence). The CDR3 DNA reads as TGTGCCAGCAGCCGATCGGAGGACACTGAAGCTTTCTTT. Translating it yields CASSRSEDTEAFF. Full variable domain (rest looked up from reference TRBV7-9 and TRBJ1-1): DTGVSQNPRHKITKRGQNVTFRCDPISEHNRLYWYRQTLGQGPEFLTYFQNEAQLEKSRLLSDRFSAERPKGSFSTLEIQRTEQGDSAMYLCASSRSEDTEAFFGQGTRLTVV.

The chain carries TRBV15 and TRBJ2-7, with D maybe TRBD1 (6 bases). Trimming left V 2 bases short and J 4 bases short, with 15 bases between. The CDR3 is made up of 15 amino acids. Germline values: CDR1 LNHNV, CDR2 YYDKDF (reference sequence). The CDR3 region is CATSRNTVQGYEQYF. The DNA for the CDR3 is TGTGCCACCAGCAGAAACACCGTCCAGGGGTACGAGCAGTACTTC. Full variable domain (missing parts from reference TRBV15 and TRBJ2-7): DAMVIQNPRYQVTQFGKPVTLSCSQTLNHNVMYWYQQKSSQAPKLLFHYYDKDFNNEADTPDNFQSRRPNTSFCFLDIRSPGLGDTAMYLCATSRNTVQGYEQYFGPGTRLTVT.

This chain links TRBV5-1 with TRBJ1-6; the match to TRBD1 covers 7 bases. The CDR3 totals 14 residues. Germline trimming cut 3 bases from V and 5 bases from J; bases unmatched to any gene: 2. CDR1 is SGHRS and CDR2 is YFSETQ in the germline V gene. For the CDR3, the DNA is TGCGCCAGCAGCTGGGACAGTAATAATTCACCCCTCCACTTT. Protein sequence: CASSWDSNNSPLHF.

There are a few counts of this clone. J is TRBJ2-2 and V is TRBV5-1; D remains unclear. Trimming pared 0 bases from V and 4 bases from J, leaving 13 bases between. The CDR3 contains 16 residues. Per the germline V gene, CDR1 is SGHRS and CDR2 is YFSETQ. DNA of the CDR3: TGCGCCAGCAGCTTGGCCGATGACAAGGTCACCGGGGAGCTGTTTTTT. Amino acids: CASSLADDKVTGELFF. The full variable domain, with the rest looked up from reference TRBV5-1 and TRBJ2-2, is KAGVTQTPRYLIKTRGQQVTLSCSPISGHRSVSWYQQTPGQGLQFLFEYFSETQRNKGNFPGRFSGRQFSNSRSEMNVSTLELGDSALYLCASSLADDKVTGELFFGEGSRLTVL.

This rearrangement joins TRBV30 to TRBJ1-6, with a tentative D call TRBD1 (6 bases). V was clipped by 4 bases and J by 6 bases, with 16 bases between them. CDR1 and CDR2 from the germline V gene are GTSNPN and SVGIG (reference sequence). This CDR3 comprises 15 residues. The chain's CDR3 is CAWKIRGATNSPLHF. CDR3 sequence (DNA): TGTGCCTGGAAAATCCGGGGGGCAACTAATTCACCCCTCCACTTT. Combining the CDR3 with reference TRBV30 and TRBJ1-6 gives the whole variable domain SQTIHQWPATLVQPVGSPLSLECTVEGTSNPNLYWYRQAAGRGLQLLFYSVGIGQISSEVPQNLSASRPQDRQFILSSKKLLLSDSGFYLCAWKIRGATNSPLHFGNGTRLTVT.

This clone occurred once. This sequence joins TRBV9 and TRBJ2-1; 11 bases fit TRBD2. CDR1 is SGDLS, CDR2 YYNGEE, per germline. CDR3 length: 16 amino acids. With 1 base clipped from V and 6 bases from J, the junction kept 6 bases outside the gene matches. The CDR3 DNA reads as TGTGCCAGCAGCGTATTAGCGGGAGGGCGGGGCAATGAGCAGTTCTTC. It yields the protein CASSVLAGGRGNEQFF.

The chain couples TRBV6-4 to TRBJ1-1, with no clear D. The V and J ends lost 6 bases and 5 bases respectively, with 19 bases between them. Germline CDR1 and CDR2: MRHNA and SNTAGT. The CDR3 spans 15 residues. CDR3 amino acids: CASRSSGGSKTEAFF. The CDR3 DNA sequence: TGTGCCAGCAGATCTAGTGGAGGGAGTAAGACTGAAGCTTTCTTT.

The chain is built from TRBV5-1 and TRBJ1-2; D remains unclear. The CDR3 loop spans 17 amino acids. V lost 5 bases and J 0 bases, leaving 20 bases between the germline ends. Per the germline V gene, CDR1 is SGHRS and CDR2 is YFSETQ. CDR3 sequence reads: CASRIDPRVGTNYGYTF. The DNA for the CDR3 is TGCGCCAGCAGAATTGATCCTCGGGTGGGTACTAACTATGGCTACACCTTC. The whole variable domain, filled in from reference TRBV5-1 and TRBJ1-2, reads KAGVTQTPRYLIKTRGQQVTLSCSPISGHRSVSWYQQTPGQGLQFLFEYFSETQRNKGNFPGRFSGRQFSNSRSEMNVSTLELGDSALYLCASRIDPRVGTNYGYTFGSGTRLTVV.

The chain couples TRBV7-2 to TRBJ2-3; 7 bases agree with TRBD2. The V gene's germline CDR1 is SGHTA and CDR2 FQGNSA. The CDR3 runs 15 residues. V was clipped by 2 bases and J by 2 bases; unmatched bases: 4. CDR3 loop: CASSLLGTITDTQYF. The CDR3 DNA reads as TGTGCCAGCAGCTTACTCGGGACTATCACAGATACGCAGTATTTT. Together with reference TRBV7-2 and TRBJ2-3, the CDR3 gives the full variable domain: GAGVSQSPSNKVTEKGKDVELRCDPISGHTALYWYRQSLGQGLEFLIYFQGNSAPDKSGLPSDRFSAERTGGSVSTLTIQRTQQEDSAVYLCASSLLGTITDTQYFGPGTRLTVL.

The rearrangement joins TRBV27 to TRBJ1-5, with 7 bases identical to TRBD1. Germline V gene data show CDR1 as MNHEY and CDR2 as SMNVEV (reference sequence). The trim removed 2 bases at V and 6 bases at J, leaving 7 bases unmatched. The CDR3 covers 15 residues. CDR3 amino acids: CASSLRGQFPQPQHF. CDR3 bases: TGTGCCAGCAGTTTACGGGGACAGTTCCCTCAGCCCCAGCATTTT.

The chain recombines TRBV7-8 with TRBJ1-1; tentative D call: TRBD1 (5 bases). The V end lost 1 base, the J end lost 0 bases, and 9 bases lay between the germline ends. This CDR3 contains 15 residues. The germline CDR1 and CDR2 sequences are SGHVS and FQNEAQ. The CDR3 DNA sequence: TGTGCCAGCAGCTTAGGGGGCCCCATGAACACTGAAGCTTTCTTT. The encoded protein is CASSLGGPMNTEAFF.

The chain combines TRBV10-3 with TRBJ1-2, with a possible D match to TRBD1 (5 bases). The V end was cut by 1 base, the J end by 6 bases, with 6 bases between. CDR1 ENHRY and CDR2 SYGVKD come from the germline V gene. CDR3 length equals 12 residues. The CDR3 DNA sequence: TGTGCCATCAGTGAGTTAGGGGATGGCTACACCTTC. It codes for CAISELGDGYTF.

As regards this clone: The same CDR3 also results from other DNA sequences found in this sample. J is TRBJ2-2 and V is TRBV28, with D possibly being TRBD2 (6 bases). V was shortened by 3 bases and J by 2 bases, with 10 bases between the two germline ends. The CDR3 has 15 amino acids. Per the germline V gene, CDR1 is MDHEN and CDR2 is SYDVKM. The CDR3 spells CASSLGLFNTGELFF. The DNA of the CDR3 is TGTGCCAGCAGTTTGGGACTTTTCAACACCGGGGAGCTGTTTTTT.

V is TRBV29-1 and J is TRBJ2-7; 7 nucleotides align to TRBD1. Germline CDR1 and CDR2: SQVTM and ANQGSEA. The CDR3 is 14 amino acids. V shed 6 bases and J 2 bases; nucleotides not matched to a gene: 10. The CDR3 region is CSVRPGQITYEQYF. Written as DNA, the CDR3 is TGCAGCGTACGACCGGGACAGATTACCTACGAGCAGTACTTC.